The source of this T cell receptor beta chain is a study of cytomegalovirus exposure and HLA in healthy donors. Study-level results: Accurate predictions that matched the HLA-A and HLA-B alleles of most subjects were reportedly made from TCR beta sequences. An apparent linkage of common viral pathogens to several of the most significant clusters emerged in a later analysis. For TCR beta chains, V- and J-gene trimming was later linked to a missense DCLRE1C variant.

In the PCR, 60 Vbeta and 13 Jbeta primers were used. Method: immunoSEQ multiplex PCR; TCRdb's copy keeps in-frame clones and lacks some. The table records about 110,000 clones, 60% to 75% of them present only once. Trimming cost V 6 bases and J 8 bases, with 13 bases left between them. The CDR3 contains 12 residues. Germline V gives CDR1 SNHLY, CDR2 FYNNEI. Of note for this clone: Its antigen is currently unknown.

The gene calls are TRBV2 and TRBJ1-2; D possibly corresponds to TRBD1 (5 bases). This TCR derives from a man aged 40-49 years in good health and CMV-seropositive. Sequencing was done on a sample of PBMCs. CDR3 amino acids: CASRGLGVGYTF. The CDR3 DNA follows: TGTGCCAGCAGGGGTTTAGGGGTCGGCTACACCTTC.